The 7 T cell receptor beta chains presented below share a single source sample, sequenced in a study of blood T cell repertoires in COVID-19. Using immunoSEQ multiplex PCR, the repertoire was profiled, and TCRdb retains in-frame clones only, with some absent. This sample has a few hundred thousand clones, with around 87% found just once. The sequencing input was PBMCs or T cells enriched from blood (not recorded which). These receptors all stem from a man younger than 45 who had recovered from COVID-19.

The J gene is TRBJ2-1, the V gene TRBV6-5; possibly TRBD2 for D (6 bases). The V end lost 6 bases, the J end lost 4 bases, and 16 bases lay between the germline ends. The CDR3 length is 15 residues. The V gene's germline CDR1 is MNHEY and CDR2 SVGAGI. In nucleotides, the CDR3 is TGTGCCAGCAGCCCGGCGGGGCAACCTTACAATGAGCAGTTCTTC. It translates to CASSPAGQPYNEQFF.

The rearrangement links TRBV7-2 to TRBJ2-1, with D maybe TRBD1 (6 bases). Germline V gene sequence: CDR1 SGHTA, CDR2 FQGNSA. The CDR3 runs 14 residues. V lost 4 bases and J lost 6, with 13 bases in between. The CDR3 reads CASSSQGIANEQFF. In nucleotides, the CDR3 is TGTGCCAGCAGCTCACAGGGTATTGCCAATGAGCAGTTCTTC. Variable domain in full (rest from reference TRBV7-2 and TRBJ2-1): GAGVSQSPSNKVTEKGKDVELRCDPISGHTALYWYRQSLGQGLEFLIYFQGNSAPDKSGLPSDRFSAERTGGSVSTLTIQRTQQEDSAVYLCASSSQGIANEQFFGPGTRLTVL.

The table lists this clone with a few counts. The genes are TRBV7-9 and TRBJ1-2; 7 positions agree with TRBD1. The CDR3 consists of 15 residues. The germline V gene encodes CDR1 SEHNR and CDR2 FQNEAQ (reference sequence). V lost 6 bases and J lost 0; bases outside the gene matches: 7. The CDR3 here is CASSSGDRANYGYTF. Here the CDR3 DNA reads TGTGCCAGCAGTTCCGGAGACAGGGCTAACTATGGCTACACCTTC.

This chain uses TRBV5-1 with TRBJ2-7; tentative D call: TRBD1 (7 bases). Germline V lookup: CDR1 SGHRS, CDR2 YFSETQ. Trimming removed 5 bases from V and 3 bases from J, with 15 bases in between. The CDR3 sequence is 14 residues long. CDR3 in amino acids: CASSGGGLSYEQYF. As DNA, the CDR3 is TGCGCCAGCAGTGGAGGGGGCCTTAGCTACGAGCAGTACTTC. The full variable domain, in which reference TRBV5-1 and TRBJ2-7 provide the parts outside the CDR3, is KAGVTQTPRYLIKTRGQQVTLSCSPISGHRSVSWYQQTPGQGLQFLFEYFSETQRNKGNFPGRFSGRQFSNSRSEMNVSTLELGDSALYLCASSGGGLSYEQYFGPGTRLTVT.

CDR3: CATSSPRGSGANVLTF. CDR3 coding DNA: TGTGCCACCAGCAGCCCTAGGGGGTCTGGGGCCAACGTCCTGACTTTC. This sequence joins TRBV15 and TRBJ2-6; tentatively, D is TRBD1 (6 bases). CDR3 size: 16 residues. CDR1 is LNHNV, CDR2 YYDKDF, per germline (reference sequence). V shed 3 bases and J shed 1 base, with 10 bases lying between them.

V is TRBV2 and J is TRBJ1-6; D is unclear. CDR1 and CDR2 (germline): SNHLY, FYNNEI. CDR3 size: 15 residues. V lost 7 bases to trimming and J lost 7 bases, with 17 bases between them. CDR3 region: CASNADRQRNSPLHF. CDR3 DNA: TGTGCCAGCAATGCCGATAGGCAGAGGAATTCACCCCTCCACTTT.

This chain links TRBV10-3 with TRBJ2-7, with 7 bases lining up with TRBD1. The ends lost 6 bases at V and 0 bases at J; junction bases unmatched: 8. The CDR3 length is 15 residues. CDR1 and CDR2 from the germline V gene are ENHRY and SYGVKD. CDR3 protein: CAISETGQFSYEQYF. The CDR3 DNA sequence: TGTGCCATCAGCGAAACGGGACAGTTCTCCTACGAGCAGTACTTC.